This TCR beta chain was captured in a study of PD-1 blockade in classical Hodgkin lymphoma. As to this clone: What it binds is unknown.

Profiled with immunoSEQ multiplex PCR; TCRdb holds only in-frame clones, not every one. The sample consists of about 84,000 clones, 75% to 90% of them appearing once. Study results and caveats: Patients with an early start, nivolumab under 1 year after ASCT, were excluded. Baseline TCR diversity was reportedly lower in newly diagnosed patients than in healthy donors. It was reported as lower still in relapsed/refractory patients.

Each and every patient relapsed after autologous stem cell transplantation, and patients got differing brentuximab vedotin exposure. The sequencing used peripheral blood mononuclear cells (PBMCs), collected at baseline. The receptor comes from a human donor with classical Hodgkin lymphoma.

CDR3 DNA: TGTGCCAGCAGTTTACCAGGGTCCCCGCCAGATACGCAGTATTTT. It codes for CASSLPGSPPDTQYF. This sequence joins TRBV27 and TRBJ2-3, with a possible D match to TRBD1 (5 bases). CDR1 and CDR2 from the germline V gene are MNHEY and SMNVEV (reference sequence). Trimming shortened V by 2 bases and J by 4 bases, and 13 bases separated the two germline ends. The CDR3 extends over 15 amino acids.